This is a list of T cell receptor beta chains from one sample in a study of Ad26.COV2.S vaccination and SARS-CoV-2 variants. Clones were sequenced by immunoSEQ multiplex PCR, and TCRdb holds only the in-frame ones, with some missing. The table has hundreds of thousands of clones, about 89% seen once; the top ten hold approximately 5%. Material: peripheral blood, obtained in a trial of Ad26.COV2.S vaccine versus placebo. The receptor source for this set is a person between 18 and 59 years old who received the Ad26.COV2.S COVID-19 vaccine or a placebo. Each CDR3 is given with its conserved first and last residue. D genes are given only for firm matches. Clone size is stated in some rows and not others, as once, few, many or a class when expanded.

D gene	clone size	V gene	J gene	CDR3 DNA	CDR3 protein
TRBD2	once	TRBV3-1/TRBV3-2	TRBJ2-7	TGTGCCAGCAGCCAAGGGGGACTAGCGGGAATCGCATACGAGCAGTACTTC	CASSQGGLAGIAYEQYF
TRBD1	.	TRBV4-1	TRBJ1-4	TGCGCCAGCAGTTTCAGGGGGCGCGATGAAAAACTGTTTTTT	CASSFRGRDEKLFF
.	.	TRBV5-1	TRBJ2-5	TGCGCCAGCAGCGTACCCCGGGACGGTGCTCAAGAGACCCAGTACTTC	CASSVPRDGAQETQYF
.	.	TRBV18	TRBJ1-4	TGTGCCAGCTCACTCGTCGACAGGCCCGAAAAACTGTTTTTT	CASSLVDRPEKLFF
.	.	TRBV2	TRBJ2-2	TGTGCCAGCAGTGGGCGGGGGAACACCGGGGAGCTGTTTTTT	CASSGRGNTGELFF
TRBD1	.	TRBV29-1	TRBJ2-1	TGCAGCGCAAGAAACAGGGGTATTTCCAATGAGCAGTTCTTC	CSARNRGISNEQFF
.	.	TRBV15	TRBJ2-4	TGTGCCACCAGCAGAGATCGTATGACCATTCAGTACTTC	CATSRDRMTIQYF
TRBD2	few	TRBV7-2	TRBJ2-3	TGTGCCAGCAGCTGGCGTAGCGGGGTGGGGGATACGCAGTATTTT	CASSWRSGVGDTQYF
.	few	TRBV10-1	TRBJ2-2	TGCGCCAGCAGTGGGCTCGTTGGCGGGGAGCTGTTTTTT	CASSGLVGGELFF
.	.	TRBV5-1	TRBJ2-7	TGCGCCAGCAGCGTGGCGAGTGATGGGATCTACGAGCAGTACTTC	CASSVASDGIYEQYF
TRBD1	once	TRBV5-7	TRBJ1-2	TGTGCCAGCAGCTTGCCCTTACAGGGGGTTAACTATGGCTACACCTTC	CASSLPLQGVNYGYTF
.	.	TRBV2	TRBJ1-3	TGTGCCAGCAGTGAAGAGGCGAGGAATACTGGGGGAAACACCATATATTTT	CASSEEARNTGGNTIYF
.	.	TRBV4-2	TRBJ2-7	TGTGCCAGCAGCCAAGACCCCGCGAACTCCGAGCAGTACTTC	CASSQDPANSEQYF
TRBD1	once	TRBV2	TRBJ1-1	TGTGCCAGCAACAGGGGGGACAGGGACACTGAAGCTTTCTTT	CASNRGDRDTEAFF
.	.	TRBV30	TRBJ2-5	TGTGCCTGGAGTGTACACAAATCCTCTCAAGAGACCCAGTACTTC	CAWSVHKSSQETQYF
.	.	TRBV4-3	TRBJ2-5	TGCGCCAGCAGCCAAGATTGGCATAAGGGAGAGACCCAGTACTTC	CASSQDWHKGETQYF
TRBD1	.	TRBV18	TRBJ2-3	TGTGCCAGCTCACCAAGGGGACAGGGGACAGATACGCAGTATTTT	CASSPRGQGTDTQYF
TRBD1	.	TRBV7-8	TRBJ1-3	TGTGCCAGCAGCGGAAACAGGCAGGGGGCGCGGGGAAACACCATATATTTT	CASSGNRQGARGNTIYF
TRBD2	.	TRBV2	TRBJ2-1	TGTGCCAGCAGTGCCGGGACTAGCCCGGGCAATGAGCAGTTCTTC	CASSAGTSPGNEQFF
.	.	TRBV5-6	TRBJ1-2	TGTGCCAGCAGGCTGAGCTGGGAGTATGGCTACACCTTC	CASRLSWEYGYTF
TRBD1	.	TRBV2	TRBJ1-3	TGTGCCAGCAAGATTACAGGGGGCTCTGGAAACACCATATATTTT	CASKITGGSGNTIYF
.	.	TRBV12-3/TRBV12-4	TRBJ2-3	TGTGCCAGCAGACGTACAGATACGCAGTATTTT	CASRRTDTQYF
.	.	TRBV27	TRBJ2-7	TGTGCCAGCAGTTTCCCTGGACCGTTGATCTCCTACGAGCAGTACTTC	CASSFPGPLISYEQYF
TRBD1	.	TRBV28	TRBJ2-1	TGTGCCAGCAGTTTCCCGATCGGGACAGACAATGAGCAGTTCTTC	CASSFPIGTDNEQFF
TRBD1	.	TRBV4-2	TRBJ2-7	TGTGCCAGCAGCCAGCAGGACAGGGTCCACGAGCAGTACTTC	CASSQQDRVHEQYF
TRBD1	.	TRBV19	TRBJ1-1	TGTGCCAGTAGTATCGGACAGGGCGTCGGAGCTTTCTTT	CASSIGQGVGAFF
.	.	TRBV7-2	TRBJ2-5	TGTGCCAGCAGCTACCAGGGCCAAGAGACCCAGTACTTC	CASSYQGQETQYF
TRBD1	.	TRBV4-2	TRBJ2-3	TGTGCCAGCAGCCAAGTATTAGTAGGACAGGGTACAGATACGCAGTATTTT	CASSQVLVGQGTDTQYF
.	.	TRBV10-3	TRBJ1-1	TGTGCCAGCCAAACAGGGTTCCTTACCATGAACACTGAAGCTTTCTTT	CASQTGFLTMNTEAFF
.	.	TRBV14	TRBJ2-2	TGTGCCAGCAGCCAACACCTTGAGGACACGAACACCGGGGAGCTGTTTTTT	CASSQHLEDTNTGELFF
TRBD2	.	TRBV19	TRBJ2-1	TGTGCCAGTAGTATGTTTAGCGGGTCCTACAATGAGCAGTTCTTC	CASSMFSGSYNEQFF
.	.	TRBV5-4	TRBJ1-1	TGTGCCAGCAGCTTGGGAAGTGTGGGGCACACTGAAGCTTTCTTT	CASSLGSVGHTEAFF